Described below is a single TCR beta chain sequence and its context. The antigen is undetermined. The sample belongs to a study of siplizumab effects on memory and regulatory T cells. V dropped 3 bases and J dropped 1; count of bases not matched to a gene: 4. The germline CDR1 and CDR2 sequences are SGHNT and YYREEE (reference sequence). This CDR3 is built from 15 residues. Study observations and caveats: Unstimulated subsets captured only a minor fraction of alloreactive clones. Naive versus memory phenotype went unassigned for roughly 75-96% of proliferating CD4+ or CD8+ clones. A mean of roughly 68% of mappable alloreactive CD4+ clones were Treg-derived with siplizumab, compared with around 26% in controls.

Each sample yielded about 9.9 x 10^4 assayed TCR templates. The protocol was immunoSEQ multiplex PCR, while the TCRdb copy is restricted to in-frame clones and leaves out a portion. The repertoire holds about 62,000 clones, with 79% as singletons. The TCR comes from a human donor in good health. The sequenced sample consisted of memory CD4+ T cells sorted from blood. The V gene is TRBV5-4, the J gene TRBJ1-1; 9 bases are shared with TRBD1. The CDR3 bases are TGTGCCAGCAGCTATCCGGGACAGGGGAACACTGAAGCTTTCTTT. This sequence encodes CASSYPGQGNTEAFF.